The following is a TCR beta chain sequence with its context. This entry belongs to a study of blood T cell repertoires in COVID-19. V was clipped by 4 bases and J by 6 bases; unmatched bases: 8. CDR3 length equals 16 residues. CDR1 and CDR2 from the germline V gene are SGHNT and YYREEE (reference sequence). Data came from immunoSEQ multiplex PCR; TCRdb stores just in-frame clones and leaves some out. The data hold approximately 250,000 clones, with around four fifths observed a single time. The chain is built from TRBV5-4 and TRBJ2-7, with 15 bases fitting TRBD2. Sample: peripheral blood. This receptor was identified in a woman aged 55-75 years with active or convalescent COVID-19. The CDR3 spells CASSPGTSGRFGEQYF. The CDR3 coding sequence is TGTGCCAGCAGCCCCGGGACTAGCGGGAGGTTTGGCGAGCAGTACTTC. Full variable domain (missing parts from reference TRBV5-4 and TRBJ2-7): ETGVTQSPTHLIKTRGQQVTLRCSSQSGHNTVSWYQQALGQGPQFIFQYYREEENGRGNFPPRFSGLQFPNYSSELNVNALELDDSALYLCASSPGTSGRFGEQYFGPGTRLTVT.